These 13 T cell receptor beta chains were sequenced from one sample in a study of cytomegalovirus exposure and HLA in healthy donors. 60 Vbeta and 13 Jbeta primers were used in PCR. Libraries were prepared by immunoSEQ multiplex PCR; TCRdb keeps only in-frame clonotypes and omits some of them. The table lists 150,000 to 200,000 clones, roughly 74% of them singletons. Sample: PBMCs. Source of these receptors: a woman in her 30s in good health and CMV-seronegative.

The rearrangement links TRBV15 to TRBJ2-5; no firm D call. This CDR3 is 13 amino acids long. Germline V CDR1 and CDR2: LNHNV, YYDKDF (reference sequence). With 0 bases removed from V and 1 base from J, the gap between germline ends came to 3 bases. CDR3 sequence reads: CATSRDLQETQYF. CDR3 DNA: TGTGCCACCAGCAGAGATCTCCAAGAGACCCAGTACTTC.

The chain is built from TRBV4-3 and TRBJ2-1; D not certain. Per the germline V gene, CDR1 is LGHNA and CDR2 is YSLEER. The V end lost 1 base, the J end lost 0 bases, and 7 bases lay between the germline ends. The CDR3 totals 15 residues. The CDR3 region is CASSQVRSSYNEQFF. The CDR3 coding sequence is TGCGCCAGCAGCCAAGTGCGGAGCTCCTACAATGAGCAGTTCTTC.

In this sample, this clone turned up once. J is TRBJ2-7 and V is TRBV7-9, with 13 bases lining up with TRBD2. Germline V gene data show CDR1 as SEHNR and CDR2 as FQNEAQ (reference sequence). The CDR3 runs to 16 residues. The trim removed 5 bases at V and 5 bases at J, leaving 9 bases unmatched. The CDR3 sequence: CASSPQGLAGSNEQYF. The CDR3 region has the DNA TGTGCCAGCAGCCCCCAGGGACTAGCGGGGAGTAACGAGCAGTACTTC.

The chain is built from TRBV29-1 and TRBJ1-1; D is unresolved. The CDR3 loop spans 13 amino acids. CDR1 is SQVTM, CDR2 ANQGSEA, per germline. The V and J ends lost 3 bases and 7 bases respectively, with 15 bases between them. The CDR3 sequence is CSVEYGRDHEAFF. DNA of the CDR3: TGCAGCGTTGAGTATGGGAGGGATCATGAAGCTTTCTTT.

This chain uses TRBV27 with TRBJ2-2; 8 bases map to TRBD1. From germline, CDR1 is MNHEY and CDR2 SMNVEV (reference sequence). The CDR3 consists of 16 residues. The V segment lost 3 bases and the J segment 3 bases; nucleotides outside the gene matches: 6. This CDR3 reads CASSFSKTGDTGELFF. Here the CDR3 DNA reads TGTGCCAGCAGTTTTAGTAAGACAGGGGACACCGGGGAGCTGTTTTTT.

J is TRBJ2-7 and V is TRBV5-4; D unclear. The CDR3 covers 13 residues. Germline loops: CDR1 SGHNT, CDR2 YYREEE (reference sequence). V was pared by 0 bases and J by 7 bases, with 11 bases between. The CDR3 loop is CASSLDYYVEQYF. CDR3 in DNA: TGTGCCAGCAGCTTGGACTACTACGTGGAGCAGTACTTC.

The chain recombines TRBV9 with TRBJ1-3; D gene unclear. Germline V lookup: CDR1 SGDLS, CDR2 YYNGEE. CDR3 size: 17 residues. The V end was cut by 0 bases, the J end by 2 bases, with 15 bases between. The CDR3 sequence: CASSVDLTGMTGNTIYF. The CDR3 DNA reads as TGTGCCAGCAGCGTAGATCTTACGGGGATGACTGGAAACACCATATATTTT.

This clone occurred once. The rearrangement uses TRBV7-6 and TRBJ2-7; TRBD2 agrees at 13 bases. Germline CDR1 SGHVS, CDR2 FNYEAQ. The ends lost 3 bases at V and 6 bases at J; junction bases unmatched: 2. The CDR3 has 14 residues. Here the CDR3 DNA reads TGTGCCAGCAGCTTGACTAGCGGGAGGCGCGAGCAGTACTTC. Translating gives CASSLTSGRREQYF. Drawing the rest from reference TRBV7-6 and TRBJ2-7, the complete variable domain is GAGVSQSPRYKVTKRGQDVALRCDPISGHVSLYWYRQALGQGPEFLTYFNYEAQQDKSGLPNDRFSAERPEGSISTLTIQRTEQRDSAMYRCASSLTSGRREQYFGPGTRLTVT.

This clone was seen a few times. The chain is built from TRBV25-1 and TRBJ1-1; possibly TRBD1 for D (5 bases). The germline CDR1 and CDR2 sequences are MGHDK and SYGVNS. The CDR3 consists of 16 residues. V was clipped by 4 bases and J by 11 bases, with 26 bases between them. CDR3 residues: CASSAVDSGPGDLAFF. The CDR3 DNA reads TGTGCCAGCAGTGCCGTCGATTCGGGGCCGGGGGATTTGGCTTTCTTT.

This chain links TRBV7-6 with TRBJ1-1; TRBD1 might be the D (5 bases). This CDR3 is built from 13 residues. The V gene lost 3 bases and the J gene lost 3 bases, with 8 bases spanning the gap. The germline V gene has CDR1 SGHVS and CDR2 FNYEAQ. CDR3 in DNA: TGTGCCAGCAGCTTTAGGGGCCACACTGAAGCTTTCTTT. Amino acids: CASSFRGHTEAFF. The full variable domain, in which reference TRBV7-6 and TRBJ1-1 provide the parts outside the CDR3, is GAGVSQSPRYKVTKRGQDVALRCDPISGHVSLYWYRQALGQGPEFLTYFNYEAQQDKSGLPNDRFSAERPEGSISTLTIQRTEQRDSAMYRCASSFRGHTEAFFGQGTRLTVV.

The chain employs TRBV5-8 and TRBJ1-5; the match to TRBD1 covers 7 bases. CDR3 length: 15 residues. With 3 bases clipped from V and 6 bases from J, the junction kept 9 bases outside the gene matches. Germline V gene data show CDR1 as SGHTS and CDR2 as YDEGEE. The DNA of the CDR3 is TGTGCCAGCAGCTCACTACAGGGGCCAGGTCAGCCCCAGCATTTT. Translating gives CASSSLQGPGQPQHF.

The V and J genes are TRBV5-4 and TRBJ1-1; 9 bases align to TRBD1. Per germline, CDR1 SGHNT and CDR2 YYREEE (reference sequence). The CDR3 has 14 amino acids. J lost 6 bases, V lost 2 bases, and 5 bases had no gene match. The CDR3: CASSFLTGGSEAFF. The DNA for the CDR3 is TGTGCCAGCAGCTTTCTGACAGGGGGTTCTGAAGCTTTCTTT.

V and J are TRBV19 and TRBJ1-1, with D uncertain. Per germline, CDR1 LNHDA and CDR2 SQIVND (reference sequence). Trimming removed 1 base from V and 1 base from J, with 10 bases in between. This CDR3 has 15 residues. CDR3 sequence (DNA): TGTGCCAGTAGTATAGGGGCAGCACCGAACACTGAAGCTTTCTTT. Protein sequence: CASSIGAAPNTEAFF.